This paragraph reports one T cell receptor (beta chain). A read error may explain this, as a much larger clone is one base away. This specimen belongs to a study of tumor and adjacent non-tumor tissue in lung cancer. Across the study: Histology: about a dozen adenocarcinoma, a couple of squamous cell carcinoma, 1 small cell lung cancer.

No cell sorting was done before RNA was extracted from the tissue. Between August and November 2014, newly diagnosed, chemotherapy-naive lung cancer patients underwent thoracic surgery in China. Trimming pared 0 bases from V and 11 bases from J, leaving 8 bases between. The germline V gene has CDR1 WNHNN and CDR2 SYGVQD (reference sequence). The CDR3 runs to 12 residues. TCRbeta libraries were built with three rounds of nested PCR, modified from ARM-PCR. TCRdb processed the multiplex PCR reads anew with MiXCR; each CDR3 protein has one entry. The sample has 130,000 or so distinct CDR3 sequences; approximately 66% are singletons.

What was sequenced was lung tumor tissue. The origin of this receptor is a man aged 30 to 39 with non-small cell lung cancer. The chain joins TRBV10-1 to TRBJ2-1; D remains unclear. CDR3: CASSESVTKQFF. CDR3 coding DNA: TGCGCCAGCAGTGAGTCGGTGACCAAGCAGTTCTTC.